The 25 T cell receptor beta chains below were found in one sample sequenced in a study of blood T cell repertoires in COVID-19. The data were produced by immunoSEQ multiplex PCR, yet TCRdb's version contains in-frame clones alone and is incomplete. The sample includes about 120,000 clones, roughly 80% of them seen just once. The sequenced material came from peripheral blood. Source of these receptors: a man aged 55 to 70 with acute or convalescent COVID-19.

This clone was observed a single time. The rearrangement links TRBV7-2 to TRBJ2-3, with 11 bases fitting TRBD2. Germline CDR1 and CDR2: SGHTA and FQGNSA. Germline trimming cut 4 bases from V and 6 bases from J; bases unmatched to any gene: 15. The CDR3 length is 18 residues. The CDR3 spells CASSSTYLAGGRADTQYF. In nucleotides, the CDR3 is TGTGCCAGCAGCTCCACCTACTTAGCGGGGGGGCGGGCCGATACGCAGTATTTT.

V and J are TRBV5-1 and TRBJ1-1; TRBD1 matches 7 bases. Losses at the gene ends were 3 bases for V and 8 bases for J; bases not matched to a gene: 13. Germline V gene lookup returns CDR1 SGHRS and CDR2 YFSETQ. The CDR3 sequence is 15 residues long. The CDR3 loop reads CASSSGQTGLGEAFF. CDR3 bases: TGCGCCAGCAGCTCGGGACAGACAGGGTTAGGAGAAGCTTTCTTT. The full variable domain, completed using reference TRBV5-1 and TRBJ1-1, is KAGVTQTPRYLIKTRGQQVTLSCSPISGHRSVSWYQQTPGQGLQFLFEYFSETQRNKGNFPGRFSGRQFSNSRSEMNVSTLELGDSALYLCASSSGQTGLGEAFFGQGTRLTVV.

The V and J genes are TRBV5-1 and TRBJ1-4; D is undetermined. Germline lookup yields CDR1 SGHRS and CDR2 YFSETQ. The V end was cut by 1 base, the J end by 4 bases, with 8 bases between. This CDR3 is 14 amino acids long. The CDR3 nucleotides are TGCGCCAGCAGCTTGCAGAAGAATAATGAAAAACTGTTTTTT. Translating gives CASSLQKNNEKLFF.

The chain recombines TRBV7-9 with TRBJ2-5, with a weak D call TRBD1 (5 bases). Germline V gene sequence: CDR1 SEHNR, CDR2 FQNEAQ (reference sequence). Trimming shortened V by 4 bases and J by 4 bases, and 10 bases separated the two germline ends. The length of the CDR3 is 13 residues. The CDR3 DNA sequence: TGTGCCAGCAGCTCGACAGTGCCAGAGACCCAGTACTTC. It encodes CASSSTVPETQYF.

This clone was seen a single time. The chain uses TRBV10-3 and TRBJ2-7, with 8 bases lining up with TRBD1. Trimming at V came to 0 bases and at J to 6 bases, leaving 13 bases not matched to a gene. The CDR3 runs to 17 residues. Germline values: CDR1 ENHRY, CDR2 SYGVKD. The CDR3 region is CAISESGKDRVVGEQYF. CDR3 nucleotides: TGTGCCATCAGTGAGTCCGGTAAGGACAGGGTCGTGGGCGAGCAGTACTTC.

The V and J genes are TRBV5-1 and TRBJ1-1; the D gene is possibly TRBD1 (6 bases). Germline-derived CDR1 and CDR2 are SGHRS and YFSETQ. The CDR3 is 15 amino acids. The V end was cut by 4 bases, the J end by 3 bases, with 16 bases between. For the CDR3, the DNA is TGCGCCAGCAGCCGTTACAGGGCTGGGGACACTGAAGCTTTCTTT. As protein: CASSRYRAGDTEAFF.

The chain has TRBV5-6 and TRBJ1-2, with a weak D call TRBD1 (6 bases). The CDR3 consists of 14 residues. V gave up 6 bases and J gave up 2 bases, with 14 bases separating them. Germline V gene sequence: CDR1 SGHDT, CDR2 YYEEEE. The CDR3 DNA follows: TGTGCCAGCAAGTCGCGGGGGCGGAACTATGGCTACACCTTC. It yields the protein CASKSRGRNYGYTF.

The V gene is TRBV5-1, the J gene TRBJ1-2; TRBD1 agrees at 7 bases. The trim removed 7 bases at V and 6 bases at J, leaving 12 bases unmatched. The CDR3 consists of 14 residues. Germline V gene sequence: CDR1 SGHRS, CDR2 YFSETQ. CDR3 loop: CASRPGGSEDGYTF. The CDR3, as DNA: TGCGCCAGCCGACCAGGGGGATCTGAAGATGGCTACACCTTC. The full variable domain, in which reference TRBV5-1 and TRBJ1-2 provide the parts outside the CDR3, is KAGVTQTPRYLIKTRGQQVTLSCSPISGHRSVSWYQQTPGQGLQFLFEYFSETQRNKGNFPGRFSGRQFSNSRSEMNVSTLELGDSALYLCASRPGGSEDGYTFGSGTRLTVV.

The V gene is TRBV5-1, the J gene TRBJ1-4; 11 bases fit TRBD1. J was trimmed by 8 bases and V by 0 bases; bases with no gene match: 3. Germline V gene sequence: CDR1 SGHRS, CDR2 YFSETQ. This CDR3 comprises 15 residues. The CDR3 loop reads CASSLVGQGGEKLFF. The CDR3 DNA sequence: TGCGCCAGCAGCTTGGTGGGACAGGGGGGAGAAAAACTGTTTTTT.

This clone was picked up a small number of times. The J gene is TRBJ2-7, the V gene TRBV10-3; 8 bases align to TRBD1. From germline, CDR1 is ENHRY and CDR2 SYGVKD. J gave up 6 bases and V 2 bases, and 3 bases lay outside the gene matches. This CDR3 is 13 amino acids long. The CDR3 region is CAISEMTGAEQYF. CDR3 sequence (DNA): TGTGCCATCAGTGAGATGACAGGGGCCGAGCAGTACTTC.

J is TRBJ1-2 and V is TRBV19, with 7 bases matching TRBD1. Germline CDR1 and CDR2: LNHDA and SQIVND (reference sequence). The CDR3 spans 14 residues. The V segment lost 4 bases and the J segment 4 bases; nucleotides outside the gene matches: 6. The CDR3 nucleotides are TGTGCCAGTAGTACAGCCGGGACAGCCTATGGCTACACCTTC. Translated, it gives CASSTAGTAYGYTF.

The chain combines TRBV6-4 with TRBJ1-1, with 8 bases matching TRBD1. CDR1 and CDR2 (germline): MRHNA, SNTAGT. With 6 bases clipped from V and 0 bases from J, the junction kept 6 bases outside the gene matches. The CDR3 contains 15 residues. CDR3 in DNA: TGTGCCAGCAGGGAGAGGACAGGGATGAACACTGAAGCTTTCTTT. Translating it yields CASRERTGMNTEAFF.

V gene TRBV7-3 combines with J gene TRBJ2-3; 8 positions match TRBD2. CDR1 is SGHTA, CDR2 FQGTGA, per germline. CDR3 length equals 18 residues. The junction had 17 bases not matched to a gene; V was cut back by 4 bases and J by 5 bases. The CDR3 sequence: CASSSPGRARVLGDTQYF. The CDR3 bases are TGTGCCAGCAGCTCCCCCGGGAGGGCCAGGGTACTGGGAGATACGCAGTATTTT.

This clone was seen only a few times. This sequence joins TRBV7-3 and TRBJ1-6, with D perhaps TRBD1 (6 bases). The length of the CDR3 is 20 residues. From germline, CDR1 is SGHTA and CDR2 FQGTGA. V shed 1 base and J shed 0 bases, with 19 bases lying between them. CDR3 bases: TGTGCCAGCAGCTTAAGGGGGCCGGGACCGAGCGGCTCCTATAATTCACCCCTCCACTTT. Residues: CASSLRGPGPSGSYNSPLHF.

A few counts support this clone. The chain recombines TRBV29-1 with TRBJ1-1; D remains ambiguous. The ends were cut back, 5 bases at V and 8 bases at J, with 21 bases in the middle. Germline assignment: CDR1 SQVTM and CDR2 ANQGSEA. The CDR3 loop spans 14 amino acids. The CDR3 loop is CSVSGRARGLEAFF. The CDR3 DNA follows: TGCAGCGTTTCTGGGAGGGCGCGAGGCTTGGAAGCTTTCTTT.

J is TRBJ2-7 and V is TRBV30; D is perhaps TRBD1 (5 bases). The CDR3 is 14 amino acids. V gave up 0 bases and J gave up 3 bases, with 12 bases separating them. Germline V gene lookup returns CDR1 GTSNPN and CDR2 SVGIG (reference sequence). The chain's CDR3 is CAWSVQEFLYEQYF. The CDR3 coding sequence is TGTGCCTGGAGTGTACAGGAATTTCTCTACGAGCAGTACTTC.

The V call is TRBV30, the J call TRBJ2-3, with 10 bases matching TRBD2. The CDR3 spans 15 residues. Germline CDR1 and CDR2: GTSNPN and SVGIG (reference sequence). J was trimmed by 4 bases and V by 4 bases; bases with no gene match: 8. The CDR3 sequence is CAWTLAGPRPDTQYF. The CDR3 region has the DNA TGTGCCTGGACACTAGCGGGACCCCGCCCAGATACGCAGTATTTT.

The sample holds a few counts of this clone. The gene calls are TRBV9 and TRBJ1-1, with 7 nucleotides matching TRBD1. The CDR3 spans 15 residues. V dropped 0 bases and J dropped 1; count of bases not matched to a gene: 3. Looked up from germline, CDR1 is SGDLS and CDR2 is YYNGEE. CDR3 region: CASSVVKGANTEAFF. Here the CDR3 DNA reads TGTGCCAGCAGCGTAGTAAAGGGGGCGAACACTGAAGCTTTCTTT.

This rearrangement joins TRBV11-2 to TRBJ2-5; 12 nucleotides match TRBD2. Germline CDR1 and CDR2: SGHAT and FQNNGV. J lost 5 bases, V lost 5 bases, and 9 bases had no gene match. This CDR3 is built from 16 residues. CDR3 amino acids: CASSTLTSGSRETQYF. The CDR3 region has the DNA TGTGCCAGCAGCACCCTGACTAGCGGGAGTCGGGAGACCCAGTACTTC.

The chain links TRBV5-5 to TRBJ2-1; 7 positions agree with TRBD1. This CDR3 is built from 16 residues. V lost 1 base to trimming and J lost 8 bases; unmatched junction nucleotides: 12. CDR1 is SGHKS and CDR2 is YYEKEE in the germline V gene (reference sequence). CDR3 in amino acids: CASSLLTQGMVDEQFF. The CDR3 region has the DNA TGTGCCAGCAGCTTGTTAACACAGGGGATGGTCGATGAGCAGTTCTTC.

This sequence joins TRBV4-2 and TRBJ1-4; D may be TRBD1 (6 bases). Per the germline V gene, CDR1 is LGHNA and CDR2 is YNFKEQ. This CDR3 has 18 residues. With 0 bases removed from V and 8 bases from J, the gap between germline ends came to 22 bases. CDR3 in DNA: TGTGCCAGCAGCCAAGATAGTAGGGCCGGGGGGCGCGTAGAAAAACTGTTTTTT. Its translation is CASSQDSRAGGRVEKLFF.

The V and J genes are TRBV20-1 and TRBJ1-5; D perhaps matches TRBD1 (6 bases). Germline V gene lookup returns CDR1 DFQATT and CDR2 SNEGSKA (reference sequence). This CDR3 is built from 11 residues. V lost 3 bases, J lost 10 bases, and 10 bases lay in between. CDR3 protein: CSASLQGPQHF. The CDR3 nucleotides are TGCAGTGCTAGTTTACAGGGACCCCAGCATTTT.

J is TRBJ2-2 and V is TRBV6-4, with D maybe TRBD1 (6 bases). Trimming left V 6 bases short and J 4 bases short, with 18 bases between. Germline values: CDR1 MRHNA, CDR2 SNTAGT. The CDR3 is made up of 16 amino acids. CDR3 in DNA: TGTGCCAGCAGGCCAGAATCACAGGGCTTCACCGGGGAGCTGTTTTTT. It is translated as CASRPESQGFTGELFF.

CDR3 residues: CASKETGDYEQFF. Written as DNA, the CDR3 is TGTGCCAGCAAAGAAACCGGGGATTATGAGCAGTTCTTC. The V gene is TRBV27, the J gene TRBJ2-1, with a possible D match to TRBD2 (5 bases). Germline V gene data show CDR1 as MNHEY and CDR2 as SMNVEV (reference sequence). The CDR3 covers 13 residues. V was clipped by 7 bases and J by 8 bases, with 15 bases between them.

The CDR3 loop reads CASSRTSDTDTQYF. CDR3 bases: TGTGCCAGCTCACGGACTAGCGACACAGATACGCAGTATTTT. V gene TRBV18 combines with J gene TRBJ2-3; 9 bases map to TRBD2. CDR3 length: 14 residues. CDR1 is KGHSH and CDR2 is LQKENI in the germline V gene. After removal of 4 bases from V and 2 bases from J, the junction contained 1 base not matched to a gene.